Sequencing of this T cell receptor beta chain was carried out in a study of blood T cell repertoires in COVID-19. Study information: Researchers got acute and convalescent COVID-19 samples from the United States, Italy and Spain. PBMCs, B-cell-depleted T cells, or T cells were the source of the cDNA or gDNA that made up the material.

After removal of 6 bases from V and 2 bases from J, the junction contained 6 bases not matched to a gene. Germline V gene sequence: CDR1 SNHLY, CDR2 FYNNEI. The CDR3 consists of 14 residues. Original analysis: By means of reference gene primer amplification, nucleated cell counts were estimated. TCRdb's copy holds only in-frame clones and misses some; the assay was immunoSEQ multiplex PCR. V and J calls and clone size are given by that table; D and trimming were obtained from the DNA. This table holds 110,000 to 150,000 clones, under 80% found once. The source material was peripheral blood. This TCR derives from a man aged 55 to 69 with acute or convalescent COVID-19. The chain is built from TRBV2 and TRBJ2-7, with TRBD1 matching 8 bases. CDR3 in amino acids: CASSPTGVPYEQYF. CDR3 sequence (DNA): TGTGCCAGCAGCCCGACAGGGGTTCCCTACGAGCAGTACTTC.